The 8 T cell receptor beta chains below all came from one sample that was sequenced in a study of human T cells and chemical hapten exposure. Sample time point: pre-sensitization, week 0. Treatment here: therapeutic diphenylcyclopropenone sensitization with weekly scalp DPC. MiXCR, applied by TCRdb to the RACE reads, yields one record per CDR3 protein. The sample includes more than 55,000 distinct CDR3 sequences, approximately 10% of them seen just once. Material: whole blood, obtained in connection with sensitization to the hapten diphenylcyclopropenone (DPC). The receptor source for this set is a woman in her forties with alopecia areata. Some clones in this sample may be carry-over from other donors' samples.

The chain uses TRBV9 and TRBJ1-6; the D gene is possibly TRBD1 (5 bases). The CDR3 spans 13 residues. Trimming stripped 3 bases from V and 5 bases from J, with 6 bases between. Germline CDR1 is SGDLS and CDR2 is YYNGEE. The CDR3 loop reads CASSGQHNSPLHF. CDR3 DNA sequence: TGTGCCAGCAGCGGACAGCATAATTCACCCCTCCACTTT.

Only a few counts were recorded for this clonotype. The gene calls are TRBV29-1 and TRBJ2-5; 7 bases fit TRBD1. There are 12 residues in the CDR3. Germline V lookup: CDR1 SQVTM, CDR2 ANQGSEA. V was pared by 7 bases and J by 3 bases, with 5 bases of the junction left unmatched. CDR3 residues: CSGRQGKETQYF. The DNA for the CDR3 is TGCAGCGGGCGACAGGGTAAAGAGACCCAGTACTTC.

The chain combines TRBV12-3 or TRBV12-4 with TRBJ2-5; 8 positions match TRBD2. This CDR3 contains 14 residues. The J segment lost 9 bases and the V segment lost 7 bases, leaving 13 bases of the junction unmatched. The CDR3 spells CASTPGGGEVAQYF. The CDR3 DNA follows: TGTGCCAGCACCCCGGGGGGGGGCGAGGTGGCCCAGTACTTC.

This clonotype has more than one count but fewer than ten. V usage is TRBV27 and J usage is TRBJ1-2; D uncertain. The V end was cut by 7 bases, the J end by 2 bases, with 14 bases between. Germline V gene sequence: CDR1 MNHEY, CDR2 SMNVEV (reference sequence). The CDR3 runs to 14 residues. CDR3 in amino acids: CASKAGGKNYGYTF. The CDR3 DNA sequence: TGTGCCAGCAAGGCGGGAGGGAAGAACTATGGCTACACCTTC.

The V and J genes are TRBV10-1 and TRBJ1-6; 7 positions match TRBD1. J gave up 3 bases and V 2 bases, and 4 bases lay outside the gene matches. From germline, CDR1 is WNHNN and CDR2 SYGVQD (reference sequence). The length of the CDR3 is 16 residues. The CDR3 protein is CASSEGTAGYNSPLHF. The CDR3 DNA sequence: TGCGCCAGCAGTGAGGGGACAGCCGGCTATAATTCACCCCTCCACTTT.

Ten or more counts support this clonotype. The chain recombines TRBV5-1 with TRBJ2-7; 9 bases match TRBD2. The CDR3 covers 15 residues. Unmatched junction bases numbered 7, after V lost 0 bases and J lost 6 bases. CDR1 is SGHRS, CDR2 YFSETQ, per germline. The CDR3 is CASSLGLAGTGEQYF. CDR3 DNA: TGCGCCAGCAGCTTGGGCCTAGCGGGGACCGGCGAGCAGTACTTC.

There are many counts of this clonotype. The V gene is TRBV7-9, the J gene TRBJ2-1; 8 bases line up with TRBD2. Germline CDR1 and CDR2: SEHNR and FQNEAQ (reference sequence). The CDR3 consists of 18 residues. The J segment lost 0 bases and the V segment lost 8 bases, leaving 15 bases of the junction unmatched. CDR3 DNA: TGTGCCAGCCTTCCCCGCGCCGGGGGGGGGAGCTCCTACAATGAGCAGTTCTTC. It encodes CASLPRAGGGSSYNEQFF.

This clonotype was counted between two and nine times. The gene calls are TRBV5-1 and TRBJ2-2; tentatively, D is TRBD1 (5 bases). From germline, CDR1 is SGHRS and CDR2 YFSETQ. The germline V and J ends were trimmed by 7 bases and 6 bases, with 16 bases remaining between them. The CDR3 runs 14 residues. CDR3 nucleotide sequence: TGCGCCAGCCTCGCACTTTCAGGGCCCGGGGAGCTGTTTTTT. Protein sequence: CASLALSGPGELFF.